The sequence of this T cell receptor beta chain was determined in a study of cytomegalovirus exposure and HLA in healthy donors. General observations from the study: Whilst most TCR sequences proved rare, a subset of public TCRs occurred across many donors. The study listed roughly 150 cytomegalovirus-associated TCR beta chains. Later analysis placed DRB1 highest and HLA-C lowest in TCR association rates, which differed by HLA locus. Judged likely to be a sequencing artifact was a cluster of highly shared sequence variants.

Trimming cost V 3 bases and J 4 bases; bases outside gene matches: 6. This CDR3 contains 16 residues. Germline values: CDR1 KGHSY, CDR2 FQNENV. Vbeta (60) and Jbeta (13) primers were used in the PCR. Data came from immunoSEQ multiplex PCR; TCRdb stores just in-frame clones and leaves some out. The sample yields about 100,000 clones, over 75% seen once. Note on this clone: Its target is unknown.

The sequenced material came from PBMCs. The chain has TRBV16 and TRBJ1-6; the match to TRBD1 covers 7 bases. This TCR came from a man aged 55 to 70 in good health and CMV-seropositive. The CDR3: CASSHETGKYNSPLHF. In nucleotides, the CDR3 is TGTGCCAGCAGCCACGAGACAGGGAAATATAATTCACCCCTCCACTTT.